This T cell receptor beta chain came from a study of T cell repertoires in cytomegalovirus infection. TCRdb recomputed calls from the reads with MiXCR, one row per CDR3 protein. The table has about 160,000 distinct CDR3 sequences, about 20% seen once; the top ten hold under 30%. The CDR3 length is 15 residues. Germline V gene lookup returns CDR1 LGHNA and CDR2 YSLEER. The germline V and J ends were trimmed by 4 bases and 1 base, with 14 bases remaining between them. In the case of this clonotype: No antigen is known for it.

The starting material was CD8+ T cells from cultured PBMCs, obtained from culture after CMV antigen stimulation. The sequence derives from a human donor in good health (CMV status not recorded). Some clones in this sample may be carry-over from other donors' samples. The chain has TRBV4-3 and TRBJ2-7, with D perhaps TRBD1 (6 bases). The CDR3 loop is CASSRDWGQSYEQYF. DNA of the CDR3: TGCGCCAGCAGCCGTGATTGGGGGCAGTCCTACGAGCAGTACTTC.